The clone carrying this TCR beta chain was seen ten or more times. These data belong to a study of CD8+CD57+ T cells in acquired aplastic anemia. The CDR3 runs to 13 residues. V gave up 3 bases and J gave up 4 bases, with 9 bases separating them. Germline CDR1 SQVTM, CDR2 ANQGSEA. Investigators profiled TCR beta VDJ and CDR3 from genomic DNA template. TCRdb re-called the reads with MiXCR, one entry per CDR3 protein. The data contain hundreds of thousands of distinct CDR3 sequences, around a third of them singletons. Before being chosen for sequencing, patients had shown CD8+CD57+ cell expansion by flow cytometry.

This TCR derives from a human donor with aplastic anemia. This chain uses TRBV29-1 with TRBJ2-2; D gene uncertain. The source material was sorted CD4+, CD8+, or CD8+CD57+ T cells (not recorded which) from PBMCs. The CDR3 DNA reads as TGCAGCGTTGATTTGGCGGCCACCGGGGAGCTGTTTTTT. Its translation: CSVDLAATGELFF.